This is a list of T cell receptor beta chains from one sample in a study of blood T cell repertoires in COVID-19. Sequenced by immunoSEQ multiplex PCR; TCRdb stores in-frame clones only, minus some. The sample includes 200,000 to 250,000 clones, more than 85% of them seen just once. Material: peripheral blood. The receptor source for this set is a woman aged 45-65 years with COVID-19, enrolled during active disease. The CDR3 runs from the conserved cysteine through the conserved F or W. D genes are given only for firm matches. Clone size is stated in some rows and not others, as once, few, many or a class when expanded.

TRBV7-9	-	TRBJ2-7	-	TGTGCCAGCAGCTTAGGGGGGGTATTGTTGAACGAGCAGTACTTC	CASSLGGVLLNEQYF
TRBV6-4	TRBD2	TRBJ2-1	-	TGTGCCAGCAGTGAGGCGGGGGAGCAATACAATGAGCAGTTCTTC	CASSEAGEQYNEQFF
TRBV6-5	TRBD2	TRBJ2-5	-	TGTGCCAGCAGCCGACTAGCGGGGTACGCTGTAGCCCAGTACTTC	CASSRLAGYAVAQYF
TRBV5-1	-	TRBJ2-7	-	TGCGCCAGCAGCTTGGCGGGCTCCTACGAGCAGTACTTC	CASSLAGSYEQYF
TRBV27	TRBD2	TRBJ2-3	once	TGTGCCAGCAGTTTATTAGGCGGGGGAACAGATACGCAGTATTTT	CASSLLGGGTDTQYF
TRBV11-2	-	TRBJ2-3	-	TGTGCCAGCAGCTCTACACTACGCACAGATACGCAGTATTTT	CASSSTLRTDTQYF
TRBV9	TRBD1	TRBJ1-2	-	TGTGCCAGCAGCGCGCTCTTCGGGACAGGGCTCGACGGCTACACCTTC	CASSALFGTGLDGYTF
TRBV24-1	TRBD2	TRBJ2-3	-	TGTGCCACCCACATCGCCGGCGGGGGGTCGGGCACAGATACGCAGTATTTT	CATHIAGGGSGTDTQYF
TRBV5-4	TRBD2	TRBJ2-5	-	TGTGCCAGCACCTTCGGCGGGGGGCACCAAGAGACCCAGTACTTC	CASTFGGGHQETQYF
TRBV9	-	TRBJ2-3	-	TGTGCCAGCAGCGCAGGGCCGAAGCCTTTAGAGGCTGATACGCAGTATTTT	CASSAGPKPLEADTQYF
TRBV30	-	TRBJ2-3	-	TGTGCCTGCCAGGAATTAACCAGGGATACGCAGTATTTT	CACQELTRDTQYF
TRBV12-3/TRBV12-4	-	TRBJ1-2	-	TGTGCCAGCAGTTTTGGGGAGCACTATGGCTACACCTTC	CASSFGEHYGYTF
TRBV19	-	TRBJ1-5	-	TGTGCCAGTAGTATGTCCGGGTATCAGCCCCAGCATTTT	CASSMSGYQPQHF
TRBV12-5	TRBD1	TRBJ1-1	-	TGTGCTAGTGGTTTTGAGGACAGGGACCATGAAGCTTTCTTT	CASGFEDRDHEAFF
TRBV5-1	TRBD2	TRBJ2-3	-	TGCGCCAGCAGCTTGAGGACTAGCGGGGAGACAGATACGCAGTATTTT	CASSLRTSGETDTQYF
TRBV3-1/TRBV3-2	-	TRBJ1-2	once	TGTGCCAGCAGCCAAGGCGGGGTAGGCTATGGCTACACCTTC	CASSQGGVGYGYTF
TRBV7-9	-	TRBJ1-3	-	TGTGCCAGCAGCTTATCCGGGAGGGGGAGCTCTGGAAACACCATATATTTT	CASSLSGRGSSGNTIYF
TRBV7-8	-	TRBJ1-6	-	TGTGCCAGCAGCTTACCAGGGGAGTATAATTCACCCCTCCACTTT	CASSLPGEYNSPLHF
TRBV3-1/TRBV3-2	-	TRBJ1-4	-	TGTGCCAGCAGCCAAGACCCGAGGGCAACTAATGAAAAACTGTTTTTT	CASSQDPRATNEKLFF
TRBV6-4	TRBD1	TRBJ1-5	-	TGTGCCAGCAGTGACTTGACAGGGCTATCAAAACCCCAGCATTTT	CASSDLTGLSKPQHF
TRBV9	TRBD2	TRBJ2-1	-	TGTGCCAGCAGCCCGCGTTGGGGGGGTGGGACTTGGGAGCAGTTCTTC	CASSPRWGGGTWEQFF
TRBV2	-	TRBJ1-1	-	TGTGCCAGCAGTGACAACATGAACACTGAAGCTTTCTTT	CASSDNMNTEAFF
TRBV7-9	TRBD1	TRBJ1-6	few	TGTGCCAGCAGCTCACGGGACAGGGATTCACCCCTCCACTTT	CASSSRDRDSPLHF
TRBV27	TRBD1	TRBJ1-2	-	TGTGCCAGCAGTTTAGGGGGACAGACATATGGCTACACCTTC	CASSLGGQTYGYTF
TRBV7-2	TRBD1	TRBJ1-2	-	TGTGCCAGCAGCTTGTCCCAAAACAGGGGGAAGGGCTACACCTTC	CASSLSQNRGKGYTF
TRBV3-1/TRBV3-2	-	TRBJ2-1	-	TGTGCCAGCAGCCAAGGGGCAGGGAATGAGCAGTTCTTC	CASSQGAGNEQFF
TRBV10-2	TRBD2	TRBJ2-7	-	TGCGCCAGCAGCTTCGGGGGGGCCTACGAGCAGTACTTC	CASSFGGAYEQYF
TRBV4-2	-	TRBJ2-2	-	TGTGCCAGCAGCCAAGATAAGCGACTGAATGGGGAGGTCACCGGGGAGCTGTTTTTT	CASSQDKRLNGEVTGELFF
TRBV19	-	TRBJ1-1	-	TGTGCCAGTAGTATCAAGGGAGATGGGACTGAAGCTTTCTTT	CASSIKGDGTEAFF
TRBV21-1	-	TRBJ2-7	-	TGTGCCACCATCGGGACTTCCTCCTACGAGCAGTACTTC	CATIGTSSYEQYF
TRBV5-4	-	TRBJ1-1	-	TGTGCCAGCAGCTTAAACCTCGGGGACACTGAAGCTTTCTTT	CASSLNLGDTEAFF
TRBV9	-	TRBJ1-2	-	TGTGCCAGCAGCGTACTACAGGTCCCCTATGGCTACACCTTC	CASSVLQVPYGYTF
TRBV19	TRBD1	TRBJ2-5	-	TGTGCCAGTAGTATAGGAGGGACAGCTCAAGAGACCCAGTACTTC	CASSIGGTAQETQYF
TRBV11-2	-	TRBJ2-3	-	TGTGCCAGCGTTGACGCATTGAGGGCAGATACGCAGTATTTT	CASVDALRADTQYF
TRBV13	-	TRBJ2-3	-	TGTGCCAGCAGCTTAATCCAGGGAGGAGATACGCAGTATTTT	CASSLIQGGDTQYF
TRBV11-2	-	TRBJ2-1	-	TGTGCCAGCAGCCTGGACAGAAACAATGAGCAGTTCTTC	CASSLDRNNEQFF
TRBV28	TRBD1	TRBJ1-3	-	TGTGCCAGCAGGCCAGGGGGGTCTGGAAACACCATATATTTT	CASRPGGSGNTIYF
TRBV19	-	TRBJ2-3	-	TGTGCCAGTAGCGGACAGCCCTGGGGCGATACGCAGTATTTT	CASSGQPWGDTQYF
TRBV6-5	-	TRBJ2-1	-	TGTGCCAGCAGTTCCAGGACTTCACAGCAGTTCTTC	CASSSRTSQQFF
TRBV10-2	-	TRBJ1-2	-	TGCGCCAGCAGTGAAGGGGCCCTCTACTATGGCTACACCTTC	CASSEGALYYGYTF
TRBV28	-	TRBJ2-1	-	TGTGCCAGCCATGGGCGGGACTACAATGAGCAGTTCTTC	CASHGRDYNEQFF
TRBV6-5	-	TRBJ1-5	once	TGTGCCAGCAGGACGGGTTTCAATCAGCCCCAGCATTTT	CASRTGFNQPQHF
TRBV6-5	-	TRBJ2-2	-	TGTGCCAGCACCAACCTCGGGGGCACCGGGGAGCTGTTTTTT	CASTNLGGTGELFF
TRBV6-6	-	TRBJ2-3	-	TGTGCCAGCAGGAGGGGGACAGATCCGTGGGAGGCGCAGTATTTT	CASRRGTDPWEAQYF
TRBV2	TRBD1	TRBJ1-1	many	TGTGCCAGGACAGGGGACATGAACACTGAAGCTTTCTTT	CARTGDMNTEAFF
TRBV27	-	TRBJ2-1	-	TGTGCCAGCAGTTTGACGAGACGGGGTAATGAGCAGTTCTTC	CASSLTRRGNEQFF